This T cell receptor (beta chain) originates from a study of T cell responses to AZD1222 COVID-19 vaccine. As for the study in general: Second-dose timings of about 4 or about 12 weeks were pooled.

With respect to this clone: What it recognizes is unknown.

Sequenced by immunoSEQ multiplex PCR; TCRdb stores in-frame clones only, minus some. This sample has 150,000 or so clones, with 85% to 95% found just once. Findings of the study overall: The number of AZD1222 recipients seropositive at baseline was only five to seven. It should be noted that donors were predominantly white British and more often female, and clonal diversity was possibly underestimated.

Germline V lookup: CDR1 LNHDA, CDR2 SQIVND (reference sequence). Trimming cost V 3 bases and J 2 bases, with 8 bases left between them. The CDR3 spans 14 residues. Source: peripheral blood, taken on day 0 of AZD1222 vaccination. The J gene is TRBJ1-3, the V gene TRBV19; D ambiguous. The TCR originated in an adult in good health. Here the CDR3 DNA reads TGTGCCAGTAGTATCGGAACGGCTGGAAACACCATATATTTT. Protein sequence: CASSIGTAGNTIYF.